The 9 T cell receptor beta chains below come from one sample, sequenced in a study of beta chain features in type 1 diabetes. What was sequenced were expressed TCRB transcripts, since all of the isolated RNA had been reverse transcribed. Data came from immunoSEQ multiplex PCR; TCRdb stores just in-frame clones and leaves some out. The sample has about 340,000 clones, around 9.7% seen once. Their antigens are not known. Notes on the study in general: Across all four CD4+ subsets, people with type 1 diabetes showed modestly shorter TCRB CDR3s.

Sequenced sample: central memory CD4+ T cells from blood. These receptors originate from a man aged 30 to 39 with type 1 diabetes.

This clone was picked up a small number of times. The CDR3 reads CASSPRQATNEKLFF. CDR3 sequence (DNA): TGTGCCAGCAGCCCCAGACAGGCAACTAATGAAAAACTGTTTTTT. The chain combines TRBV7-9 with TRBJ1-4; possible D gene TRBD1, 6 bases. The germline CDR1 and CDR2 sequences are SEHNR and FQNEAQ (reference sequence). This CDR3 is built from 15 residues. V lost 5 bases, J lost 0 bases, and 10 bases lay in between.

The gene calls are TRBV6-6 and TRBJ2-1; the D is unclear. The CDR3 loop spans 11 amino acids. Trimming shortened V by 7 bases and J by 5 bases, and 6 bases separated the two germline ends. Germline-derived CDR1 and CDR2 are MNHNY and SVGAGI (reference sequence). The CDR3 nucleotides read TGTGCCAGCACCGACGACAATGAGCAGTTCTTC. As protein: CASTDDNEQFF.

This clone came up a few times. The chain has TRBV29-1 and TRBJ1-2; TRBD1 agrees at 10 bases. CDR1 and CDR2 from the germline V gene are SQVTM and ANQGSEA. The CDR3 loop spans 16 amino acids. The V gene end was trimmed by 0 bases and the J gene end by 5 bases; junction bases not matched to a gene: 9. CDR3 sequence (DNA): TGCAGCGTTGAAGATCGGGGGACAGGGGATGGATATGGCTACACCTTC. Translating it yields CSVEDRGTGDGYGYTF.

The CDR3 spells CASSSPGVAGMKTQYF. CDR3 in DNA: TGTGCCAGCAGTTCCCCCGGGGTAGCGGGAATGAAGACCCAGTACTTC. The rearrangement joins TRBV7-2 to TRBJ2-5; TRBD2 agrees at 8 bases. V lost 6 bases to trimming and J lost 6 bases; unmatched junction nucleotides: 15. The CDR3 consists of 16 residues. The germline V gene encodes CDR1 SGHTA and CDR2 FQGNSA.

This clone was observed a few times. V gene TRBV7-2 combines with J gene TRBJ2-4; 8 bases fit TRBD2. J lost 3 bases, V lost 7 bases, and 14 bases had no gene match. Germline lookup yields CDR1 SGHTA and CDR2 FQGNSA. The CDR3 extends over 17 amino acids. CDR3 sequence reads: CASTPSSGAGNKNIQYF. Written as DNA, the CDR3 is TGTGCCAGCACCCCTAGTAGCGGGGCGGGGAACAAAAACATTCAGTACTTC.

Many counts were recorded for this clone. The chain carries TRBV7-9 and TRBJ2-7; tentative D call: TRBD2 (5 bases). The CDR3 is 14 amino acids. CDR1 and CDR2 from the germline V gene are SEHNR and FQNEAQ (reference sequence). V shed 1 base and J shed 5 bases, with 12 bases lying between them. CDR3 coding DNA: TGTGCCAGCAGCTTAGGAGGTTACGGGAACGAGCAGTACTTC. Its translation: CASSLGGYGNEQYF.

This sequence joins TRBV29-1 and TRBJ2-5; no clear D gene. The CDR3 sequence is 13 residues long. V lost 7 bases and J lost 0, with 12 bases in between. From germline, CDR1 is SQVTM and CDR2 ANQGSEA. The CDR3 reads CSADGQNQETQYF. DNA of the CDR3: TGCAGCGCCGATGGGCAGAACCAAGAGACCCAGTACTTC.

The chain has TRBV7-8 and TRBJ1-3, with D possibly TRBD1 on 6 matching bases. With 5 bases removed from V and 0 bases from J, the gap between germline ends came to 14 bases. The germline CDR1 and CDR2 sequences are SGHVS and FQNEAQ. The CDR3 has 16 amino acids. CDR3 nucleotide sequence: TGTGCCAGCAGCCTTCTGGGGGCGACCTCTGGAAACACCATATATTTT. This sequence encodes CASSLLGATSGNTIYF.

The CDR3 nucleotides read TGCGCCAGCAGTAGGGGACAGGGGGAGGAAGAGACCCAGTACTTC. It is translated as CASSRGQGEEETQYF. This sequence joins TRBV23-1 and TRBJ2-5; TRBD1 matches at 11 bases. TRBV23-1 is given ORF status, its function remaining uncertain. The ends lost 5 bases at V and 3 bases at J; junction bases unmatched: 5. This CDR3 spans 15 amino acids.